These T cell receptor beta chains were read from a single sample in a study of shared clonotypes between healthy human individuals. Generated by immunoSEQ multiplex PCR, the TCRdb table keeps only in-frame clones and is missing some. This table holds fewer than 850,000 clones, about 90% found once. Sequencing was performed on memory CD8+ T cells from PBMCs. Source of these receptors: a man aged 18-30 years in good health. Some clones in this sample may be carry-over from other donors' samples. The CDR3 runs from the conserved cysteine through the conserved F or W. Each record gives: clone size, V gene, D gene, J gene, CDR3 protein, CDR3 DNA. A D gene is named only where the DNA matches it firmly. A row's size may be missing; if present it is once, few, many or a size class.

.,TRBV19,TRBD1,TRBJ2-3,CASSIRTGPSTDTQYF,TGTGCCAGTAGTATCAGGACAGGGCCTAGCACAGATACGCAGTATTTT
medium-sized,TRBV7-6,.,TRBJ1-1,CASSPGAGRGTEAFF,TGTGCCAGCAGCCCCGGCGCCGGCAGGGGCACTGAAGCTTTCTTT
.,TRBV4-1,TRBD1,TRBJ2-7,CASSQGQGASYEQYF,TGCGCCAGCAGCCAGGGACAGGGGGCCTCCTACGAGCAGTACTTC
.,TRBV4-3,TRBD1,TRBJ1-3,CASSQGGTAGNTIYF,TGCGCCAGCAGCCAAGGGGGGACAGCTGGAAACACCATATATTTT
few,TRBV7-6,TRBD2,TRBJ2-7,CASSLQVSGSRYEQYF,TGTGCCAGCAGCTTACAAGTTAGCGGGAGTCGGTACGAGCAGTACTTC
.,TRBV6-4,.,TRBJ2-3,CASSDHKGGTQYF,TGTGCCAGCAGTGACCATAAAGGGGGTACGCAGTATTTT
.,TRBV19,.,TRBJ2-7,CASSIYYGYYEQYF,TGTGCCAGTAGTATATATTACGGTTACTACGAGCAGTACTTC
.,TRBV5-1,TRBD2,TRBJ2-2,CASSLLLAGKSGELFF,TGCGCCAGCAGCTTGTTACTAGCGGGAAAGTCCGGGGAGCTGTTTTTT
.,TRBV6-6,.,TRBJ2-1,CASTLVDEQFF,TGTGCCAGCACCTTAGTGGATGAGCAGTTCTTC
.,TRBV5-6,.,TRBJ1-1,CASSFKASGRGVWNTEAFF,TGTGCCAGCAGCTTTAAGGCCTCGGGGCGCGGAGTTTGGAACACTGAAGCTTTCTTT
.,TRBV4-2,TRBD1,TRBJ1-5,CASSQPTGVGSNQPQHF,TGTGCCAGCAGCCAACCGACAGGGGTTGGCAGCAATCAGCCCCAGCATTTT
.,TRBV6-1,TRBD2,TRBJ2-7,CASRREGSYEQYF,TGTGCCAGCAGGAGGGAGGGCTCCTACGAGCAGTACTTC
.,TRBV4-3,TRBD2,TRBJ2-5,CASSQKWSGAYQETQYF,TGCGCCAGCAGCCAGAAATGGAGCGGGGCGTACCAAGAGACCCAGTACTTC
.,TRBV28,.,TRBJ2-2,CASSPRWAGELFF,TGTGCCAGCAGTCCTCGGTGGGCCGGGGAGCTGTTTTTT
.,TRBV7-9,.,TRBJ1-4,CASSLYLRPDEKLFF,TGTGCCAGCAGCTTATATCTGCGCCCGGATGAAAAACTGTTTTTT
many,TRBV4-3,.,TRBJ2-1,CASSQGDGAYNEQFF,TGCGCCAGCAGCCAAGGGGACGGGGCCTACAATGAGCAGTTCTTC
few,TRBV7-9,.,TRBJ2-2,CASSKKPAPGELFF,TGTGCCAGCAGCAAGAAACCAGCCCCCGGGGAGCTGTTTTTT
.,TRBV6-4,.,TRBJ2-7,CASSDSIIGWSYEQYF,TGTGCCAGCAGTGACTCAATAATAGGGTGGAGCTACGAGCAGTACTTC
.,TRBV4-1,.,TRBJ2-7,CASSQDPIAYEQYF,TGCGCCAGCAGCCAAGATCCCATAGCCTACGAGCAGTACTTC
.,TRBV5-6,.,TRBJ1-5,CASSSTLLPNQPQHF,TGTGCCAGCAGCTCCACCCTCCTTCCTAATCAGCCCCAGCATTTT
once,TRBV28,.,TRBJ2-2,CASSLLRVGGELFF,TGTGCCAGCAGTTTACTTAGAGTCGGCGGGGAGCTGTTTTTT
.,TRBV5-1,.,TRBJ2-7,CASSPAYEQYF,TGCGCCAGCAGCCCAGCCTACGAGCAGTACTTC
.,TRBV25-1,TRBD2,TRBJ2-2,CASKAATSGVITGELFF,TGTGCCAGCAAAGCTGCGACTAGCGGGGTTATCACCGGGGAGCTGTTTTTT
.,TRBV29-1,TRBD1,TRBJ1-1,CSVEGPGGTEAFF,TGCAGCGTCGAGGGCCCAGGGGGGACTGAAGCTTTCTTT
.,TRBV29-1,TRBD2,TRBJ2-7,CSVDSAGGSYEQYF,TGCAGCGTTGATTCAGCGGGAGGGTCCTACGAGCAGTACTTC
.,TRBV11-3,.,TRBJ2-2,CASSAWTTDTGELFF,TGTGCCAGCAGCGCCTGGACGACGGACACCGGGGAGCTGTTTTTT
.,TRBV2,.,TRBJ2-1,CASSGTNYNEQFF,TGTGCCAGCAGTGGGACGAACTACAATGAGCAGTTCTTC
.,TRBV28,TRBD1,TRBJ2-5,CASSFHRGREETQYF,TGTGCCAGCAGCTTCCACAGGGGAAGGGAAGAGACCCAGTACTTC
.,TRBV9,.,TRBJ2-7,CASSVAALGYEQYF,TGTGCCAGCAGCGTAGCAGCCCTAGGCTACGAGCAGTACTTC
.,TRBV6-1,TRBD1,TRBJ2-3,CASSETGSITDTQYF,TGTGCCAGCAGTGAGACAGGGAGTATAACAGATACGCAGTATTTT
.,TRBV4-1,.,TRBJ2-1,CASSQRDSGEQFF,TGCGCCAGCAGCCAACGGGACTCAGGAGAGCAGTTCTTC
.,TRBV14,TRBD1,TRBJ2-1,CASSQRDRGFNEQFF,TGTGCCAGCAGCCAAAGGGACAGGGGTTTCAATGAGCAGTTCTTC
.,TRBV6-5,.,TRBJ1-2,CATQSGRLYGYTF,TGTGCCACACAGTCCGGGAGATTGTATGGCTACACCTTC
.,TRBV13,.,TRBJ2-3,CASSGGTDIDTDTQYF,TGTGCCAGCTCAGGCGGGACCGACATAGACACAGATACGCAGTATTTT
.,TRBV6-1,.,TRBJ2-1,CVASTSSISYNEQFF,TGTGTCGCCAGCACTAGTAGCATCTCCTACAATGAGCAGTTCTTC
.,TRBV5-5,.,TRBJ2-7,CASSSSRGSYEQYF,TGTGCCAGCAGCTCCTCTCGGGGCTCCTACGAGCAGTACTTC
.,TRBV2,.,TRBJ2-5,CATLTDQETQYF,TGTGCCACCCTGACAGATCAAGAGACCCAGTACTTC
.,TRBV28,TRBD1,TRBJ2-1,CASSTGALGAGGEQFF,TGTGCCAGCAGTACAGGGGCACTAGGAGCTGGCGGTGAGCAGTTCTTC
.,TRBV2,.,TRBJ2-7,CASSIGPYEQYF,TGTGCCAGCAGTATTGGCCCCTACGAGCAGTACTTC
.,TRBV27,.,TRBJ2-2,CASSLLAAGELFF,TGTGCCAGCAGTTTATTGGCAGCCGGGGAGCTGTTTTTT
.,TRBV9,.,TRBJ2-7,CASSPGRASSYEQYF,TGTGCCAGCAGCCCTGGTCGAGCGAGCTCCTACGAGCAGTACTTC
.,TRBV27,.,TRBJ2-5,CASSLYRGLETQYF,TGTGCCAGCAGTTTATATAGGGGCCTCGAGACCCAGTACTTC